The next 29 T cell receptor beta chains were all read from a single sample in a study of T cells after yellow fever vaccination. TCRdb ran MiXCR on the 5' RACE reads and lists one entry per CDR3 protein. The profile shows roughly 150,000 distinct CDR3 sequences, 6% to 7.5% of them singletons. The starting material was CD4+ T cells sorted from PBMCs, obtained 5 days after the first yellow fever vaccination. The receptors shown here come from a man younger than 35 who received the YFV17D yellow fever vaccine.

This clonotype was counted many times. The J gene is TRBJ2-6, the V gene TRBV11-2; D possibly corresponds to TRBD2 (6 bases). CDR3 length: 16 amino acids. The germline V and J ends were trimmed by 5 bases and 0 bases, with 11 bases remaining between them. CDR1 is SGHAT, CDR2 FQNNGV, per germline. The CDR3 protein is CASSRRGDSGANVLTF. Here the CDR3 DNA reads TGTGCCAGCAGCCGCCGCGGGGACTCTGGGGCCAACGTCCTGACTTTC.

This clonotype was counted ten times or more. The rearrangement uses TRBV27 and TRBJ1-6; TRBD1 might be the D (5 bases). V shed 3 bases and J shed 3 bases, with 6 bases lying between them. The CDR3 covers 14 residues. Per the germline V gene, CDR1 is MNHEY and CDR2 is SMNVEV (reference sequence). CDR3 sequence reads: CASSFGGYNSPLHF. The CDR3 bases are TGTGCCAGCAGTTTTGGGGGCTATAATTCACCCCTCCACTTT.

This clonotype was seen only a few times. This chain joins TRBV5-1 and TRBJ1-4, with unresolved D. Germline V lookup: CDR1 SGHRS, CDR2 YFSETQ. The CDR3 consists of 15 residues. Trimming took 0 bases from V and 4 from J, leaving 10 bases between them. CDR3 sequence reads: CASSLVGGNNEKLFF. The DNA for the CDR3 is TGCGCCAGCAGCTTGGTAGGCGGAAATAATGAAAAACTGTTTTTT.

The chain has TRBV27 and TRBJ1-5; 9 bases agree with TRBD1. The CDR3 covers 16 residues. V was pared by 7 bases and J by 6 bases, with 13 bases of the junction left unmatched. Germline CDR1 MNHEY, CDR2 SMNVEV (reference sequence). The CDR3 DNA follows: TGTGCCAGCACCCCACACAACAGGGGGCGTCTTCAGCCCCAGCATTTT. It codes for CASTPHNRGRLQPQHF.

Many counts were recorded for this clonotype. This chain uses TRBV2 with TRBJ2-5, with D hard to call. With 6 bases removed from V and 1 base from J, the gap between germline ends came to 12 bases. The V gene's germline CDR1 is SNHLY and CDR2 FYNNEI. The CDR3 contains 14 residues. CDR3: CASSKRSTQETQYF. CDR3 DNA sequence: TGTGCCAGCAGCAAAAGGTCTACCCAAGAGACCCAGTACTTC.

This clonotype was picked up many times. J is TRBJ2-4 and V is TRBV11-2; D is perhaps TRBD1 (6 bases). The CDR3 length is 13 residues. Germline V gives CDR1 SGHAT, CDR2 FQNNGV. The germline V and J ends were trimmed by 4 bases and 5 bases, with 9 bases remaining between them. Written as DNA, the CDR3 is TGTGCCAGCAGCTCTGGGACACAAAACATTCAGTACTTC. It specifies CASSSGTQNIQYF.

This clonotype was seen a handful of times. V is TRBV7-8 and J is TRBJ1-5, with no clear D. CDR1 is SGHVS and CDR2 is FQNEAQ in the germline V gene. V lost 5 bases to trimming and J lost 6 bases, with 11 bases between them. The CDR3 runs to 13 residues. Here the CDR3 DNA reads TGTGCCAGCAGCCCTAGTTGGGGTCAGCCCCAGCATTTT. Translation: CASSPSWGQPQHF.

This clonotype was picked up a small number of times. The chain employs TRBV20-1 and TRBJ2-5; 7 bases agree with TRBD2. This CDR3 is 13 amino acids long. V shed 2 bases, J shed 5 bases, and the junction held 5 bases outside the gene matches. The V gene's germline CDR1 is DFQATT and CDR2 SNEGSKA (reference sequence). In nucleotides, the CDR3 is TGCAGTGCTAGACCGGCGGGAGCCGAGACCCAGTACTTC. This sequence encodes CSARPAGAETQYF.

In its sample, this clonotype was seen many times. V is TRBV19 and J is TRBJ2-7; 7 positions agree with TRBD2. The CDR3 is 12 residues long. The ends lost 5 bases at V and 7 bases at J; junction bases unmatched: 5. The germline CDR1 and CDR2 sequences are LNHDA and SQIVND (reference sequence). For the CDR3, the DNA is TGTGCCAGTAGTTTCCCGGGAGGAGAGCAGTACGTC. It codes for CASSFPGGEQYV.

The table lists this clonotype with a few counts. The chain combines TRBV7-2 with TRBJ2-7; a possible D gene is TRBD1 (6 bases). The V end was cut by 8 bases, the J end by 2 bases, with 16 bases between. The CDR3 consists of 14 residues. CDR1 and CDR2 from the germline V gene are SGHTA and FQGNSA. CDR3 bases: TGTGCCAGCGAACAATCGGCAGGGGCCTACGAGCAGTACTTC. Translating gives CASEQSAGAYEQYF.

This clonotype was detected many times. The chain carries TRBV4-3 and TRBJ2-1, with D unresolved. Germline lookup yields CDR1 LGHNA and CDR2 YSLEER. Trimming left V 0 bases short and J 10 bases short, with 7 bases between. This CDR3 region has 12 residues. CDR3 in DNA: TGCGCCAGCAGCCAAGATGGCGGAGAGCAGTTCTTC. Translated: CASSQDGGEQFF.

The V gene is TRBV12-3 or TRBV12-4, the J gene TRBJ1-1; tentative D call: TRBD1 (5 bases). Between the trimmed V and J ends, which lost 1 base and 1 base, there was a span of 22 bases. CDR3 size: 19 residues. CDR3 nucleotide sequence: TGTGCCAGCAGTTTAGGCCCCAGGGTGTCTATGGCTCGGAACACTGAAGCTTTCTTT. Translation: CASSLGPRVSMARNTEAFF.

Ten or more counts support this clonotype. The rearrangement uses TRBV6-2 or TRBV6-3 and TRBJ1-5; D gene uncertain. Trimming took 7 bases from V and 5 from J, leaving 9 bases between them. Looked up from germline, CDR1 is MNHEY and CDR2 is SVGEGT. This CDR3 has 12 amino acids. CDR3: CASKNRDQPQHF. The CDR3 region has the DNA TGTGCCAGCAAAAATAGGGATCAGCCCCAGCATTTT.

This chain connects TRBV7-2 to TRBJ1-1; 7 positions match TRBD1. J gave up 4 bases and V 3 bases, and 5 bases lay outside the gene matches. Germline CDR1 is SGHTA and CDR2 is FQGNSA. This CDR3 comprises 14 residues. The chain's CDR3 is CASSFTQGLTEAFF. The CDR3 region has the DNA TGTGCCAGCAGCTTCACACAGGGGCTCACTGAAGCTTTCTTT.

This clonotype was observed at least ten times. Here the CDR3 reads CAIRAPDIGTDTQYF. CDR3 sequence (DNA): TGTGCCATCAGGGCCCCCGACATCGGCACAGATACGCAGTATTTT. The chain is built from TRBV10-3 and TRBJ2-3, with no clear D. Trimming cost V 6 bases and J 1 base, with 14 bases left between them. The germline gives CDR1 ENHRY, CDR2 SYGVKD. The CDR3 is 15 amino acids.

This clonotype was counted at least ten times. CDR3 sequence: CASSQVSRNTEAFF. The DNA of the CDR3 is TGTGCCAGCAGCCAAGTGAGTCGGAACACTGAAGCTTTCTTT. The rearrangement uses TRBV3-1 and TRBJ1-1, with D unclear. With 1 base removed from V and 1 base from J, the gap between germline ends came to 7 bases. The CDR3 runs to 14 residues. In germline, CDR1 is LGHDT, CDR2 YNNKEL (reference sequence).

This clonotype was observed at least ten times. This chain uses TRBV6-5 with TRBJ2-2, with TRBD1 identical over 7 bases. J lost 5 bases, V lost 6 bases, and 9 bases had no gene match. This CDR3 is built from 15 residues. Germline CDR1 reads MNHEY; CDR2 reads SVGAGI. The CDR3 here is CASRRPGQTTGELFF. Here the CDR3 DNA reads TGTGCCAGCAGGCGACCGGGACAGACGACCGGGGAGCTGTTTTTT.

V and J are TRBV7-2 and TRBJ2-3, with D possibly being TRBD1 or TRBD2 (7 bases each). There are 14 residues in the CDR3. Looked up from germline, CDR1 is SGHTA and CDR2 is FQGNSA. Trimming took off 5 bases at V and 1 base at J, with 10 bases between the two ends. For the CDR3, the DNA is TGTGCCAGCAGCCAGGGGGGGGGCACAGATACGCAGTATTTT. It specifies CASSQGGGTDTQYF.

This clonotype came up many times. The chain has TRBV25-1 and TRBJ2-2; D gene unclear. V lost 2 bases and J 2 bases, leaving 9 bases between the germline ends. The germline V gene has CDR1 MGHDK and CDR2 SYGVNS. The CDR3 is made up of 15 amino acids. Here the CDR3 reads CASSEGYRNTGELFF. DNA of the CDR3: TGTGCCAGCAGTGAAGGTTACAGAAACACCGGGGAGCTGTTTTTT.

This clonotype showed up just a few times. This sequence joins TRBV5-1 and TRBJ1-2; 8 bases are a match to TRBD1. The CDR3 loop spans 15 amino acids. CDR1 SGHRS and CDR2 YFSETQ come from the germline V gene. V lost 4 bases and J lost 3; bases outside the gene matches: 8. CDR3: CASSNPPGQDYGYTF. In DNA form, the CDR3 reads TGCGCCAGCAGCAACCCCCCGGGACAGGACTATGGCTACACCTTC.

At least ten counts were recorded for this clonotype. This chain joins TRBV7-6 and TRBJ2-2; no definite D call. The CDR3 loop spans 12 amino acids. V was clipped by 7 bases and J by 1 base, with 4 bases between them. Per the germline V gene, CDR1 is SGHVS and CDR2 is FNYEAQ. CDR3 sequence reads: CASTRNTGELFF. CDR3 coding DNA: TGTGCCAGCACCCGGAACACCGGGGAGCTGTTTTTT.

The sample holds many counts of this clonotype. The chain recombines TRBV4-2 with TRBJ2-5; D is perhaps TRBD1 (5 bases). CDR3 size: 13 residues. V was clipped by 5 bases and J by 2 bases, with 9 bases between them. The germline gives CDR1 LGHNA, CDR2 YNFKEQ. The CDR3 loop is CASSRRTQETQYF. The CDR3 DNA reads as TGTGCCAGCAGCAGACGGACACAAGAGACCCAGTACTTC.

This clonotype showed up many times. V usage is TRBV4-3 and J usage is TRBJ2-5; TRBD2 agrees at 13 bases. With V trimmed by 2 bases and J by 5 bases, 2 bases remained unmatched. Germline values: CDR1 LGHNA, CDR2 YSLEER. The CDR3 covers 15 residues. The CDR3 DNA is TGCGCCAGCAGCCAAACTAGCGGGGGGGCCGAGACCCAGTACTTC. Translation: CASSQTSGGAETQYF.

The CDR3 sequence is CSAPRPPDRYNEQFF. The DNA for the CDR3 is TGCAGTGCCCCAAGACCTCCCGACAGATACAATGAGCAGTTCTTC. The chain has TRBV20-1 and TRBJ2-1; a possible D gene is TRBD1 (5 bases). Germline V lookup: CDR1 DFQATT, CDR2 SNEGSKA (reference sequence). V lost 6 bases and J 4 bases, leaving 19 bases between the germline ends. The CDR3 has 15 residues.

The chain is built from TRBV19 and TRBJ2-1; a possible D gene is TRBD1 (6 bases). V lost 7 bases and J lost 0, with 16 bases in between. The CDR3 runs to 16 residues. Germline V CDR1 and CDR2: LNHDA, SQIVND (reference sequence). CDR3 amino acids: CASKGQPLSSYNEQFF. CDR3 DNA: TGTGCCAGTAAGGGACAACCCTTGAGCTCCTACAATGAGCAGTTCTTC. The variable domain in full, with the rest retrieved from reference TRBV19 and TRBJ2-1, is DGGITQSPKYLFRKEGQNVTLSCEQNLNHDAMYWYRQDPGQGLRLIYYSQIVNDFQKGDIAEGYSVSREKKESFPLTVTSAQKNPTAFYLCASKGQPLSSYNEQFFGPGTRLTVL.

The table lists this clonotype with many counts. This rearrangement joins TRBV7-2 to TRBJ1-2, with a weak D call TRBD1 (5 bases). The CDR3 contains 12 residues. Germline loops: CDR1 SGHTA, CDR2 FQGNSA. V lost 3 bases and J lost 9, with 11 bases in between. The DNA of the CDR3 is TGTGCCAGCAGCTTTGGGGGAAGTAGCTACACCTTC. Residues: CASSFGGSSYTF.

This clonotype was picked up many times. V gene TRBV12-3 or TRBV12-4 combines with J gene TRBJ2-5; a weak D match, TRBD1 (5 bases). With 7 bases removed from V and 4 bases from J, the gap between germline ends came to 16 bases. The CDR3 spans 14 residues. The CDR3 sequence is CASTRASRAETQYF. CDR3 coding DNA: TGTGCCAGCACCCGAGCCAGCAGGGCAGAGACCCAGTACTTC.

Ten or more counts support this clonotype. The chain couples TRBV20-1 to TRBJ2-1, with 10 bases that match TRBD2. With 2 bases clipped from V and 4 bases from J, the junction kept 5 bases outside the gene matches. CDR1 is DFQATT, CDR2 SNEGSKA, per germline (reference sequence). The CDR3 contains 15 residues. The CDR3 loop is CSARLAGVSYNEQFF. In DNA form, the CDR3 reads TGCAGTGCTAGACTAGCGGGGGTTTCGTACAATGAGCAGTTCTTC.

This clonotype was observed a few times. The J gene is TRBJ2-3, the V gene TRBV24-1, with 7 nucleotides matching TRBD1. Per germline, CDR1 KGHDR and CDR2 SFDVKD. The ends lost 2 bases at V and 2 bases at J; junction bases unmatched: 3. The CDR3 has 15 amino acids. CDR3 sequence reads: CATSDSGGATDTQYF. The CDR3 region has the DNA TGTGCCACCAGTGATTCAGGGGGAGCCACAGATACGCAGTATTTT.